This is a list of T cell receptor beta chains from one sample in a study of blood T cell repertoires in COVID-19. Here immunoSEQ multiplex PCR was the method, and the copy in TCRdb shows in-frame clones only, minus some. The sample has around 60,000 clones, about 83% seen once. Sequencing input: peripheral blood. Receptors originate from a woman over 75 with acute or convalescent COVID-19. Both conserved end residues are part of each CDR3. D genes are given only for firm matches. Size is stated for part of the rows, as once, few or many counts, or as a class when the clone is expanded.

d_gene	v_gene	abundance	len	j_gene	CDR3aa	CDR3nt
NA	TRBV14	NA	15	TRBJ2-3	CASSLPAPSTDTQYF	TGTGCCAGCAGCCTTCCTGCGCCGAGCACAGATACGCAGTATTTT
NA	TRBV6-5	NA	15	TRBJ2-1	CASNSFGSSYNEQFF	TGTGCCAGCAATTCTTTCGGGAGCTCCTACAATGAGCAGTTCTTC
NA	TRBV7-2	NA	14	TRBJ2-1	CASSLARRSNEQFF	TGTGCCAGCAGCTTAGCGAGGCGAAGCAATGAGCAGTTCTTC
TRBD2	TRBV5-1	NA	14	TRBJ2-7	CASSLAASGYEQYF	TGCGCCAGCAGCTTGGCGGCTAGCGGCTACGAGCAGTACTTC
TRBD1	TRBV18	NA	15	TRBJ2-7	CASSPLTGGSHEQYF	TGTGCCAGCTCACCCTTGACAGGGGGCTCCCACGAGCAGTACTTC
NA	TRBV6-6	NA	13	TRBJ1-1	CASIRYRATEAFF	TGTGCCAGCATCCGGTACAGGGCTACTGAAGCTTTCTTT
NA	TRBV10-1	NA	14	TRBJ2-7	CASSVQASGYEQYF	TGCGCCAGCAGTGTTCAGGCCTCAGGCTACGAGCAGTACTTC
TRBD2	TRBV3-1/TRBV3-2	NA	16	TRBJ2-3	CASSQAGLADTDTQYF	TGTGCCAGCAGCCAAGCTGGACTAGCGGACACAGATACGCAGTATTTT
TRBD1	TRBV2	NA	17	TRBJ1-5	CASSNRDSQYSNQPQHF	TGTGCCAGCAGTAACCGGGACAGCCAGTATAGCAATCAGCCCCAGCATTTT
TRBD1	TRBV6-6	NA	17	TRBJ2-7	CASSRAGTTGAEYEQYF	TGTGCCAGCAGTCGAGCCGGGACAACAGGGGCAGAATACGAGCAGTACTTC
NA	TRBV7-2	few	15	TRBJ2-3	CASSLDLSSADTQYF	TGTGCCAGCAGCTTAGATCTTAGTTCGGCAGATACGCAGTATTTT
NA	TRBV10-3	few	14	TRBJ1-2	CAISEWQTGYGYTF	TGTGCCATCAGTGAATGGCAAACGGGATATGGCTACACCTTC
TRBD1	TRBV19	NA	17	TRBJ2-2	CASSTYLGQGVAGELFF	TGTGCCAGTAGTACTTATCTGGGACAGGGGGTGGCCGGGGAGCTGTTTTTT
NA	TRBV6-2/TRBV6-3	NA	14	TRBJ2-2	CASSSYGSTGELFF	TGTGCCAGCAGTTCTTACGGGAGCACCGGGGAGCTGTTTTTT
TRBD2	TRBV5-4	NA	16	TRBJ2-5	CASSHLVAGAGETQYF	TGTGCCAGCAGCCACCTAGTGGCGGGAGCGGGGGAGACCCAGTACTTC
TRBD2	TRBV24-1	once	14	TRBJ2-1	CATSHSGRSNEQFF	TGTGCCACCAGCCACAGCGGGAGGTCAAATGAGCAGTTCTTC
TRBD1	TRBV30	NA	15	TRBJ1-4	CAWSGQGLLGEKLFF	TGTGCCTGGTCGGGACAGGGACTTCTGGGCGAAAAACTGTTTTTT
TRBD1	TRBV10-1	NA	14	TRBJ1-1	CASSDYRGGTEAFF	TGCGCCAGCAGTGATTACAGGGGTGGCACTGAAGCTTTCTTT
TRBD1	TRBV11-2	NA	16	TRBJ2-1	CASSPGTGVFYNEQFF	TGTGCCAGCAGCCCGGGGACAGGGGTCTTCTACAATGAGCAGTTCTTC
NA	TRBV7-8	NA	13	TRBJ2-7	CASSLVQDYEQYF	TGTGCCAGCAGCTTAGTCCAGGACTACGAGCAGTACTTC
NA	TRBV2	NA	15	TRBJ2-3	CASSVGVVGTDTQYF	TGTGCCAGCAGTGTGGGAGTTGTCGGCACAGATACGCAGTATTTT
NA	TRBV19	NA	13	TRBJ2-7	CASSGEALSEQYF	TGTGCCAGTAGTGGGGAGGCCTTAAGCGAGCAGTACTTC
NA	TRBV5-6	NA	13	TRBJ1-4	CASTGREGEKLFF	TGTGCCAGCACAGGCAGGGAGGGAGAAAAACTGTTTTTT
NA	TRBV5-5	NA	12	TRBJ2-2	CASSRTVGELFF	TGTGCCAGCAGCCGGACAGTCGGGGAGCTGTTTTTT
NA	TRBV11-2	NA	14	TRBJ1-1	CASTRLGIYTEAFF	TGTGCCAGCACCCGACTAGGGATCTACACTGAAGCTTTCTTT
TRBD1	TRBV7-2	NA	13	TRBJ2-7	CASRGQGAYEQYF	TGTGCCAGCAGAGGACAGGGCGCCTACGAGCAGTACTTC
NA	TRBV6-2/TRBV6-3	NA	15	TRBJ2-7	CASSYSRGTTYEQYF	TGTGCCAGCAGTTACTCTCGGGGAACTACCTACGAGCAGTACTTC
NA	TRBV12-5	NA	13	TRBJ1-6	CASGARGNSPLHF	TGTGCTAGCGGGGCGCGGGGAAATTCACCCCTCCACTTT
NA	TRBV18	NA	17	TRBJ1-6	CASSPLGARARNSPLHF	TGTGCCAGCTCACCTCTGGGGGCAAGGGCGCGTAATTCACCCCTCCACTTT
TRBD1	TRBV28	NA	12	TRBJ2-5	CATTGQVKTQYF	TGTGCCACCACGGGACAGGTTAAGACCCAGTACTTC
NA	TRBV21-1	NA	17	TRBJ1-4	CASSRFRAGLTNEKLFF	TGTGCCAGCAGCCGTTTTAGGGCAGGACTAACTAATGAAAAACTGTTTTTT
NA	TRBV4-1	NA	16	TRBJ2-7	CASSPAPTGQTHEQYF	TGCGCCAGCAGCCCTGCACCTACAGGACAGACCCACGAGCAGTACTTC
NA	TRBV5-6	NA	12	TRBJ1-2	CASSSGGGGYTF	TGTGCCAGCAGCTCGGGTGGAGGGGGCTACACCTTC
TRBD1	TRBV7-9	NA	15	TRBJ2-1	CASSLDRGTYNEQFF	TGTGCCAGCAGCTTAGACAGGGGGACCTACAATGAGCAGTTCTTC
NA	TRBV5-1	NA	11	TRBJ2-7	CASSGFHEQYF	TGCGCCAGCAGCGGCTTCCACGAGCAGTACTTC
TRBD2	TRBV6-5	NA	13	TRBJ2-7	CASTRTSTSEQYF	TGTGCCAGCACCAGGACTAGTACTAGCGAGCAGTACTTC
TRBD2	TRBV5-1	NA	15	TRBJ2-3	CASSPWTSGTDTQYF	TGCGCCAGCAGCCCGTGGACTAGCGGCACAGATACGCAGTATTTT
NA	TRBV6-6	once	16	TRBJ1-2	CASSALKADGGYGYTF	TGTGCCAGCAGTGCCCTCAAGGCGGACGGAGGCTATGGCTACACCTTC
TRBD2	TRBV19	NA	15	TRBJ2-2	CATKTSGSNTGELFF	TGTGCCACCAAGACTAGCGGCTCGAACACCGGGGAGCTGTTTTTT
TRBD2	TRBV27	NA	19	TRBJ2-1	CASSLVVTSGRVSWNEQFF	TGTGCCAGCAGTTTAGTCGTGACTAGCGGGAGGGTATCTTGGAATGAGCAGTTCTTC
NA	TRBV19	NA	12	TRBJ2-1	CASGIGGNEQFF	TGTGCCAGTGGGATCGGGGGCAATGAGCAGTTCTTC
NA	TRBV6-6	NA	16	TRBJ1-5	CASSRLPRVSNQPQHF	TGTGCCAGCAGTCGATTGCCGAGGGTGAGCAATCAGCCCCAGCATTTT
TRBD2	TRBV2	NA	16	TRBJ2-7	CASSEAVTSYSYEQYF	TGTGCCAGCAGTGAAGCGGTGACTAGCTACTCCTACGAGCAGTACTTC
NA	TRBV10-3	NA	13	TRBJ1-2	CAISELSIYGYTF	TGTGCCATCAGTGAGCTGAGTATTTATGGCTACACCTTC
TRBD1	TRBV7-2	few	13	TRBJ2-7	CASSGQGRNEQYF	TGTGCCAGCAGCGGACAGGGAAGAAACGAGCAGTACTTC
NA	TRBV24-1	NA	14	TRBJ2-2	CATSDLSTAGELFF	TGTGCCACCAGTGATTTGAGCACAGCCGGGGAGCTGTTTTTT
NA	TRBV2	few	14	TRBJ1-1	CATATGRHRTEAFF	TGTGCCACCGCTACGGGTCGACACAGGACTGAAGCTTTCTTT
NA	TRBV6-5	NA	11	TRBJ1-2	CAAQGVYGYTF	TGTGCCGCCCAAGGGGTCTATGGCTACACCTTC
TRBD2	TRBV6-5	NA	14	TRBJ2-1	CASKSTSGRSEQFF	TGTGCCAGCAAATCGACTAGCGGTCGTAGTGAGCAGTTCTTC